What follows describes a single T cell receptor beta chain. Its antigen specificity is not known. Base qualities are not at hand, and no much larger clone is one base apart. TCRbeta CDR3 regions were profiled by bias-controlled multiplex PCR amplification of genomic DNA with the immunoSEQ Assay. In the original analysis: The absolute abundance of each unique TCRbeta CDR3 region was quantified after sequences were collapsed and filtered. Differential abundance was tested with a binomial (Fisher-equivalent) model and with a beta-binomial model adding time-dependent variance fitted from healthy donors. Clones with fewer than 5 combined templates were removed, and a clone was called differentially abundant if the clone's Benjamini-Hochberg FDR was below 0.01. Beta-binomial variance was modeled as a function of total template count across the two samples using the form v = (b*log(k)+a)^2. The source is immuneACCESS, and TCRdb retained only in-frame sequences with V and J called. Part of the clones is not carried over; for the studies checked, unresolved V genes explain less than half of this, and the remainder is unexplained. V, J and clone size were drawn from that table, and D and trimming were deduced from the DNA. This sample has about 100,000 clones in its table, and around 89% of those were observed once. The leading ten clones occupy 13% to 15% of the sample.

The CDR3 holds 15 amino acids from the cysteine to the phenylalanine. The CDR3 DNA has 45 bases and is translated from base 1. The germline V end is reduced by 0 bases and the J end by 9 bases; junction bases left unmatched: 8. The germline V gene provides CDR1 SGHDT and CDR2 YYEEEE. No immune events, such as infections, were documented for the healthy donors during the collection period. To calibrate time-dependent variance in a beta-binomial model of T-cell clone differential abundance, blood repertoires from healthy donors were used as a training cohort. The training cohort comprised approximately ten healthy donors, 3 female and 7 male. An age range of roughly 25 to 65 years, with an average of approximately 43 years, was recorded for the donors. Whole blood from each healthy donor was obtained from a commercial supplier and was collected at three time points roughly 13 days apart. Genomic DNA was extracted from unsorted whole blood for immunosequencing.

The entry originates in a study of identifying expanded T cells in peripheral blood (dated by TCRdb to between 2019 and 2020). Study-wide context: Technical replicates were generated by sequencing separate aliquots of the same genomic DNA pool, and four replicates were compared pairwise. Broad study findings and their caveats: Both the number of clones called differentially abundant and the false-positive rate were significantly reduced by the beta-binomial model across all healthy-donor time intervals. The authors expected biological variance in healthy repertoires might increase further over much longer intervals such as months to years. Variance in clone template counts between two-week samples significantly increased with total template count across all healthy donors. Between technical replicates the binomial model flagged approximately 1.2 differentially abundant clones, whereas over roughly 2 weeks the binomial model flagged about 16.4 and over roughly 4 weeks approximately 18.

The sequence derives from a person aged 18 to 70 in good health. The chain joins TRBV5-6 to TRBJ2-1; TRBD2 aligns with 8 central bases. Sequencing input: blood. The CDR3 amino acid sequence is: CASSLVGTSRGEQFF. Read as DNA, the sequence is TGTGCCAGCAGCTTGGTCGGGACTAGTAGGGGTGAGCAGTTCTTC.